The 9 T cell receptor beta chains in this list originate from one sample, sequenced in a study of regulatory T cells in long-lasting Graves disease. Time point denoted: persistent/refractory GD, antithyroid drugs over 5 years with positive TRAb. The TCR library used RNA extracted from PBMCs. According to the study, TCR beta libraries were built with iRepertoire HTBI primers and CDR3-region Arm-PCR. Each CDR3 protein gets one entry after TCRdb re-called the multiplex PCR reads with MiXCR. The sample has some 440,000 distinct CDR3 sequences, less than 25% seen once. The specimen was peripheral blood mononuclear cells (PBMCs), collected when the disease was refractory, from a patient treated with antithyroid drugs. All receptors derive from a female donor with Graves disease.

This clonotype came up many times. This chain joins TRBV3-1 and TRBJ1-2; D remains unclear. Germline assignment: CDR1 LGHDT and CDR2 YNNKEL (reference sequence). The ends were cut back, 3 bases at V and 3 bases at J, with 14 bases in the middle. The CDR3 runs 15 residues. This CDR3 reads CASSHGSQRDYGYTF. The DNA of the CDR3 is TGTGCCAGCAGCCATGGGTCGCAAAGGGACTATGGCTACACCTTC.

This clonotype occurred a few times. The rearrangement links TRBV4-1 to TRBJ2-7; TRBD2 agrees at 10 bases. Germline V gene lookup returns CDR1 MGHRA and CDR2 YSYEKL. The CDR3 totals 15 residues. The trim removed 0 bases at V and 8 bases at J, leaving 7 bases unmatched. CDR3 sequence (DNA): TGCGCCAGCAGCCAAGATCCAGGACTAGCGGCAAAGCAGTACTTC. Its protein is CASSQDPGLAAKQYF.

This clonotype was seen many times. The chain links TRBV11-2 to TRBJ1-5; D is unclear. Per germline, CDR1 SGHAT and CDR2 FQNNGV. The ends were cut back, 0 bases at V and 6 bases at J, with 12 bases in the middle. The CDR3 runs to 15 residues. For the CDR3, the DNA is TGTGCCAGCAGCTTAGACGGGAGGCAGGCTCAGCCCCAGCATTTT. Translated: CASSLDGRQAQPQHF. Filled out from reference TRBV11-2 and TRBJ1-5, the complete variable domain reads EAGVAQSPRYKIIEKRQSVAFWCNPISGHATLYWYQQILGQGPKLLIQFQNNGVVDDSQLPKDRFSAERLKGVDSTLKIQPAKLEDSAVYLCASSLDGRQAQPQHFGDGTRLSIL.

This chain joins TRBV5-6 and TRBJ2-5; D is unresolved. Germline loops: CDR1 SGHDT, CDR2 YYEEEE. The CDR3 has 14 residues. V was cut by 1 base and J by 1 base, with 8 bases left in between. CDR3 nucleotides: TGTGCCAGCAGCTTGTGGAATTTCCAAGAGACCCAGTACTTC. Translated, it gives CASSLWNFQETQYF.

This clonotype appeared once. This sequence may be a read error, since a much larger clone differs from it by one base. The CDR3 region is CASSFAGTHYEQFF. In nucleotides, the CDR3 is TGTGCCAGCAGTTTCGCGGGAACCCACTACGAGCAGTTCTTC. This chain links TRBV27 with TRBJ2-1; maybe TRBD2 (6 bases). The CDR3 is 14 amino acids. The germline V gene encodes CDR1 MNHEY and CDR2 SMNVEV (reference sequence). The germline V and J ends were trimmed by 3 bases and 10 bases, with 16 bases remaining between them.

This clonotype was seen more than once but under ten times. V is TRBV28 and J is TRBJ2-5; D may be TRBD1 (6 bases). Germline assignment: CDR1 MDHEN and CDR2 SYDVKM. CDR3 length: 14 residues. V was shortened by 11 bases and J by 0 bases, with 16 bases between the two germline ends. The CDR3 nucleotides are TGTGCCGGTTCGGGACAAACGTACCAAGAGACCCAGTACTTC. Amino acids: CAGSGQTYQETQYF. Using reference TRBV28 and TRBJ2-5 for the parts outside the CDR3, the full variable domain is DVKVTQSSRYLVKRTGEKVFLECVQDMDHENMFWYRQDPGLGLRLIYFSYDVKMKEKGDIPEGYSVSREKKERFSLILESASTNQTSMYLCAGSGQTYQETQYFGPGTRLLVL.

This clonotype was seen a few times. J is TRBJ2-1 and V is TRBV28; 9 nucleotides agree with TRBD2. Germline assignment: CDR1 MDHEN and CDR2 SYDVKM. J gave up 7 bases and V 3 bases, and 13 bases lay outside the gene matches. CDR3 size: 17 residues. CDR3 sequence reads: CASSFPLAGARGNEQFF. CDR3 sequence (DNA): TGTGCCAGCAGTTTCCCTTTAGCGGGAGCGCGGGGGAATGAGCAGTTCTTC.

This clonotype was seen at least ten times. The chain joins TRBV25-1 to TRBJ1-6, with unresolved D. Germline V gene lookup returns CDR1 MGHDK and CDR2 SYGVNS. The V gene lost 1 base and the J gene lost 3 bases, with 13 bases spanning the gap. This CDR3 region has 17 residues. The CDR3 nucleotides read TGTGCCAGCAGTGAATGGGCCAGAAACAGCTATAATTCACCCCTCCACTTT. It encodes CASSEWARNSYNSPLHF.

This clonotype was recorded a few times. The V call is TRBV7-6, the J call TRBJ2-2; 7 nucleotides line up with TRBD2. Trimming took 1 base from V and 4 from J; bases not matched to a gene: 6. Germline values: CDR1 SGHVS, CDR2 FNYEAQ. The CDR3 covers 16 residues. CDR3 sequence reads: CASSLEASGTTGELFF. DNA of the CDR3: TGTGCCAGCAGCTTAGAGGCTAGCGGAACCACCGGGGAGCTGTTTTTT.